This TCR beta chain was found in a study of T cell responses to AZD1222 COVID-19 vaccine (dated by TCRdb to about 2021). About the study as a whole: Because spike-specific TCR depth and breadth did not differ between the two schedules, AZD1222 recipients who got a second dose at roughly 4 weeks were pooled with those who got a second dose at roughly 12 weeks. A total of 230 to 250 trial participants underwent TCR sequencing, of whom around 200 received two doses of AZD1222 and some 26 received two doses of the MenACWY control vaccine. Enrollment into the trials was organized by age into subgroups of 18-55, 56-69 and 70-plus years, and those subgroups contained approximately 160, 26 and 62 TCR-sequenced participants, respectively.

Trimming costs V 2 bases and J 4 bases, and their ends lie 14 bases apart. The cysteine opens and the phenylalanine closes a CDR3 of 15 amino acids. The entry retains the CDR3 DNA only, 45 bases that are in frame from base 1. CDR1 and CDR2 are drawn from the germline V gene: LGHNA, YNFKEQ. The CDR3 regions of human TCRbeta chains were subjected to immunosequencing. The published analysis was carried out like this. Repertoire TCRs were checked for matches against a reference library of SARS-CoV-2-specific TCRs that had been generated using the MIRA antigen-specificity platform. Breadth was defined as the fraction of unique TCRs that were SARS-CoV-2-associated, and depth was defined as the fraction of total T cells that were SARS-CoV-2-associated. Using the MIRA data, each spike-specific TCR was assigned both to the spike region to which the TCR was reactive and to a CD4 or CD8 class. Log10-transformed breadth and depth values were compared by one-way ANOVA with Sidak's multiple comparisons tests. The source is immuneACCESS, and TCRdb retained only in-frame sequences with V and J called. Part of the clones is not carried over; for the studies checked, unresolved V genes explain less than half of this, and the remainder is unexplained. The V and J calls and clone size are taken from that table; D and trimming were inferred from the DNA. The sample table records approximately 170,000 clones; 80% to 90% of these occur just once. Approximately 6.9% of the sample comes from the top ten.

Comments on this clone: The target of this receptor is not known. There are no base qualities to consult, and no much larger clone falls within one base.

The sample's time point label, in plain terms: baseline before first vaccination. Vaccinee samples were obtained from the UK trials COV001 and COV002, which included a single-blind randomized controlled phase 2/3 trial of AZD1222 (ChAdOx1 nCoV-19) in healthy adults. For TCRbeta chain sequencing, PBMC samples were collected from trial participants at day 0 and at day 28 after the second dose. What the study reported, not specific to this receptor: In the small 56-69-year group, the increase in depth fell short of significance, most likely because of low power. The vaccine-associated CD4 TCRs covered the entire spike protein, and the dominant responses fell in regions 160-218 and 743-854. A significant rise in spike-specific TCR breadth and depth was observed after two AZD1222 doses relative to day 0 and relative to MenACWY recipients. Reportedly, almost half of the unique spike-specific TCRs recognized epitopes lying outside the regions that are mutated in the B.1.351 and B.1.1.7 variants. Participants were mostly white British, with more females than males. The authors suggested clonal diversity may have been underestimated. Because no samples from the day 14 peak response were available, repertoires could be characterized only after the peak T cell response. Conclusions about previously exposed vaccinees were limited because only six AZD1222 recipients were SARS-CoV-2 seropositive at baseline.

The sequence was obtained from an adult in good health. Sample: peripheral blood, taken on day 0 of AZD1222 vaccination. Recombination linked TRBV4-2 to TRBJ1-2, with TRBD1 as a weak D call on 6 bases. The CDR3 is CASSQPVTGTYGYTF. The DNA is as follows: TGTGCCAGCAGCCAACCGGTCACAGGGACCTATGGCTACACCTTC.